The 2 T cell receptor beta chains below all came from one sample that was sequenced in a study of blood T cell repertoires in COVID-19. The repertoire was sequenced with immunoSEQ multiplex PCR; TCRdb's copy has only in-frame clones and lacks some. The sample consists of 200,000 to 250,000 clones, roughly 80% of them appearing once. Source material: peripheral blood. Receptor source: a woman in her late teens or twenties with acute or convalescent COVID-19.

This clone was seen at least ten times. This chain joins TRBV5-1 and TRBJ2-7, with 7 nucleotides matching TRBD1. CDR1 and CDR2 from the germline V gene are SGHRS and YFSETQ. Losses at the gene ends were 3 bases for V and 0 bases for J; bases not matched to a gene: 6. CDR3 length: 15 amino acids. In nucleotides, the CDR3 is TGCGCCAGCAGCTATGAGGGACAGCCCTCCTACGAGCAGTACTTC. Its translation: CASSYEGQPSYEQYF.

This chain connects TRBV21-1 to TRBJ1-5; the table gives TRBD1 as D, unverified against the DNA. TRBV21-1 is classified as a pseudogene. The CDR3 spans 17 residues. The CDR3 sequence is CASREDRTLYSNQPQHF. Here the CDR3 DNA reads TGTGCCAGCAGGGAGGACAGGACTCTTTATAGCAATCAGCCCCAGCATTTT.